This entry lists 9 T cell receptor beta chains sequenced from one sample in a study of T cell changes during pregnancy in multiple sclerosis. The table came from immunoSEQ multiplex PCR; TCRdb's copy has only in-frame clones and leaves some out. This sample has about 100,000 clones, with about 94% found just once. Material: peripheral blood, obtained before pregnancy. These receptors were taken from a female donor with multiple sclerosis, enrolled in a pregnancy study.

This clone was seen only once. J is TRBJ2-7 and V is TRBV4-1; TRBD1 might be the D (5 bases). This CDR3 is 14 amino acids long. Trimming took 4 bases from V and 3 from J, leaving 13 bases between them. In germline, CDR1 is MGHRA, CDR2 YSYEKL. The CDR3 bases are TGCGCCAGCAGCCCCAAGGGGATGCGCTACGAGCAGTACTTC. Amino acids: CASSPKGMRYEQYF.

CDR3 residues: CASSQLAGVGNEQFF. CDR3 DNA: TGTGCCAGCAGTCAACTAGCGGGAGTAGGGAATGAGCAGTTCTTC. The gene calls are TRBV27 and TRBJ2-1; TRBD2 agrees at 11 bases. V was pared by 5 bases and J by 7 bases, with 7 bases of the junction left unmatched. The CDR3 has 15 residues. Germline-derived CDR1 and CDR2 are MNHEY and SMNVEV (reference sequence).

A single count supports this clone. The CDR3 here is CASSLADSSNQPQHF. The DNA of the CDR3 is TGTGCCAGCAGCTTGGCGGACAGTTCCAATCAGCCCCAGCATTTT. V and J are TRBV5-8 and TRBJ1-5; the D gene is possibly TRBD1 (6 bases). The CDR3 is 15 residues long. V lost 0 bases and J 3 bases, leaving 10 bases between the germline ends. Germline V lookup: CDR1 SGHTS, CDR2 YDEGEE.

The CDR3 coding sequence is TGTGCCTGGAGTGCAGGGGCGAGAGCTTTCTTT. Translated: CAWSAGARAFF. This chain joins TRBV30 and TRBJ1-1; TRBD1 is a possible D gene (6 bases). The CDR3 sequence is 11 residues long. Per germline, CDR1 GTSNPN and CDR2 SVGIG (reference sequence). Trimming took 1 base from V and 10 from J, leaving 10 bases between them. The whole variable domain, remainder taken from reference TRBV30 and TRBJ1-1, is SQTIHQWPATLVQPVGSPLSLECTVEGTSNPNLYWYRQAAGRGLQLLFYSVGIGQISSEVPQNLSASRPQDRQFILSSKKLLLSDSGFYLCAWSAGARAFFGQGTRLTVV.

The V call is TRBV27, the J call TRBJ2-7, with 7 positions matching TRBD2. The CDR3 is made up of 15 amino acids. The V and J ends lost 4 bases and 1 base, in that order; junction bases with no gene match: 7. Germline V gene sequence: CDR1 MNHEY, CDR2 SMNVEV (reference sequence). For the CDR3, the DNA is TGTGCCAGCAGTTCGCTCCCTAGCGGTTCCTACGAGCAGTACTTC. Translation: CASSSLPSGSYEQYF.

This chain uses TRBV7-9 with TRBJ2-1; 8 bases align to TRBD2. Losses at the gene ends were 5 bases for V and 9 bases for J; bases not matched to a gene: 15. Germline CDR1 reads SEHNR; CDR2 reads FQNEAQ (reference sequence). This CDR3 spans 16 amino acids. As DNA, the CDR3 is TGTGCCAGCAGCCCCTTGGGGCGGGGGGAGTCTGTTGAGCAGTTCTTC. Amino acid sequence: CASSPLGRGESVEQFF.

V is TRBV5-4 and J is TRBJ2-2; 9 nucleotides agree with TRBD2. CDR1 is SGHNT and CDR2 is YYREEE in the germline V gene (reference sequence). The CDR3 has 16 amino acids. V was pared by 0 bases and J by 2 bases, with 2 bases of the junction left unmatched. CDR3 sequence: CASSLGLAENTGELFF. DNA for the CDR3: TGTGCCAGCAGCTTGGGACTAGCGGAAAACACCGGGGAGCTGTTTTTT.

The chain is built from TRBV19 and TRBJ1-2, with D unresolved. Germline assignment: CDR1 LNHDA and CDR2 SQIVND (reference sequence). The CDR3 has 13 amino acids. Trimming left V 10 bases short and J 3 bases short, with 15 bases between. The CDR3 reads CATNSGSDYGYTF. The CDR3 bases are TGTGCCACCAATTCCGGGAGTGACTATGGCTACACCTTC.

The chain is built from TRBV2 and TRBJ2-2; perhaps TRBD2 as D (5 bases). CDR1 is SNHLY and CDR2 is FYNNEI in the germline V gene. The CDR3 extends over 13 amino acids. V lost 6 bases to trimming and J lost 3 bases, with 8 bases between them. The CDR3 bases are TGTGCCAGCAGACGAGGGCACACCGGGGAGCTGTTTTTT. Its protein product is CASRRGHTGELFF.